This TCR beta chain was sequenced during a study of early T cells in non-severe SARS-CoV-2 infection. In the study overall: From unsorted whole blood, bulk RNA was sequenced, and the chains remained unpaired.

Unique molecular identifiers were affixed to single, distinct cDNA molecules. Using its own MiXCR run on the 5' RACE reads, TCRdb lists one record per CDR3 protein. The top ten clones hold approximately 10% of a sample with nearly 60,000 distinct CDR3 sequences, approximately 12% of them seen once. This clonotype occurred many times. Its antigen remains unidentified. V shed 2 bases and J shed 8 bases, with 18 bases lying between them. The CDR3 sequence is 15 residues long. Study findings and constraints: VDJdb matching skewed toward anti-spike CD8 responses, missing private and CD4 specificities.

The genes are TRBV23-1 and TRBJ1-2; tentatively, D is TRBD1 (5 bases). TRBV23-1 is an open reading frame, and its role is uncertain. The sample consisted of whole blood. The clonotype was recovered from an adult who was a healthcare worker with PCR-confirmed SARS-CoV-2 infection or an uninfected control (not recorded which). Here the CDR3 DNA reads TGCGCCAGCAGTCAACCCCTCGACAGCCCTTACGGCTACACCTTC. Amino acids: CASSQPLDSPYGYTF.